Here is one T cell receptor beta chain with its context. The sample originates from a study of blood T cell repertoires in COVID-19. In the original processing: Estimation of nucleated cell counts relied on the amplification of reference gene primers. The repertoire was sequenced with immunoSEQ multiplex PCR; TCRdb's copy has only in-frame clones and lacks some. V and J calls and clone size are given by that table; D and trimming were obtained from the DNA. The table has around 200,000 clones, 75% to 85% seen once. CDR3 length: 15 amino acids. Germline V gene data show CDR1 as KGHSH and CDR2 as LQKENI. V dropped 3 bases and J dropped 5; count of bases not matched to a gene: 5.

The sequence was collected from a woman in her 40s with acute COVID-19. Source material: PBMCs or T cells enriched from blood (not recorded which). The chain links TRBV18 to TRBJ1-1; 11 bases match TRBD1. The CDR3 bases are TGTGCCAGCTCACCGACCGGGACAGGGGGTACTGAAGCTTTCTTT. This translates into CASSPTGTGGTEAFF.